The present T cell receptor beta chain was sequenced within a study of naive and memory T cell subsets. Points from the study as a whole: More TCRs at tuberculin sites were read as hypersensitivity T cell infiltration.

Alpha and beta constant region primers primed reverse transcription for blood and skin samples. TCRdb ran MiXCR on the UMI-ligation and nested PCR reads and lists one entry per CDR3 protein. The profile shows 15,000 to 20,000 distinct CDR3 sequences, 8.5% to 10% of them singletons. Treatment specified: skin biopsy from PPD injection site in Mantoux-positive individual. Cells were not sorted; total RNA input targeted roughly 1 to 1000 ng. This clonotype was observed a few times. What it binds is unknown. From germline, CDR1 is MNHEY and CDR2 SVGEGT. V gave up 7 bases and J gave up 5 bases, with 17 bases separating them. The CDR3 is 14 amino acids.

The TCR was taken from an adult in good health. The sequencing here drew on skin, taken from a tuberculin skin test site. The rearrangement uses TRBV6-2 or TRBV6-3 and TRBJ1-2; D ambiguous. CDR3 DNA sequence: TGTGCCAGCACCCTCGAGGACTCCATGTATGGCTACACCTTC. Its protein is CASTLEDSMYGYTF.